Shown below are 15 T cell receptor beta chains from a single sample sequenced in a study of blood T cell repertoires in COVID-19. The assay was immunoSEQ multiplex PCR, and TCRdb's table has in-frame clones only and misses some. The sample yields about 220,000 clones, roughly 88% seen once. The sample was peripheral blood. Receptors were obtained from a man aged 35-49 years who had recovered from COVID-19.

The chain links TRBV28 to TRBJ2-7; 7 bases align to TRBD1. Trimming removed 6 bases from V and 7 bases from J; junction bases left unmatched: 15. Germline V gene data show CDR1 as MDHEN and CDR2 as SYDVKM. The length of the CDR3 is 15 residues. In nucleotides, the CDR3 is TGTGCCAGCAGCCCTGGGACAGCTAGGACCGGGGAGCAGTACTTC. It yields the protein CASSPGTARTGEQYF.

This clone was picked up one time. This chain links TRBV15 with TRBJ1-1, with D tentatively TRBD1 (5 bases). V was cut by 5 bases and J by 8 bases, with 12 bases left in between. Germline lookup yields CDR1 LNHNV and CDR2 YYDKDF (reference sequence). This CDR3 comprises 12 residues. CDR3: CATSPDNYEAFF. CDR3 in DNA: TGTGCCACCAGCCCGGACAATTACGAAGCTTTCTTT.

The gene calls are TRBV19 and TRBJ1-1, with D possibly TRBD1 on 6 matching bases. Trimming took 2 bases from V and 6 from J, leaving 16 bases between them. This CDR3 region has 15 residues. The germline CDR1 and CDR2 sequences are LNHDA and SQIVND (reference sequence). The chain's CDR3 is CASSISGGHKAEAFF. The CDR3 bases are TGTGCCAGTAGTATATCGGGGGGGCATAAGGCTGAAGCTTTCTTT.

V gene TRBV4-3 combines with J gene TRBJ2-7; 7 bases align to TRBD1. The V and J ends lost 1 base and 7 bases, in that order; junction bases with no gene match: 10. CDR3 length: 15 amino acids. CDR1 LGHNA and CDR2 YSLEER come from the germline V gene. CDR3 in amino acids: CASSQVPGQPREQYF. The CDR3 region has the DNA TGCGCCAGCAGCCAAGTCCCGGGACAGCCGAGGGAGCAGTACTTC.

The chain links TRBV29-1 to TRBJ2-7; D is possibly TRBD1 (6 bases). The CDR3 is made up of 14 amino acids. V was shortened by 6 bases and J by 1 base, with 16 bases between the two germline ends. From germline, CDR1 is SQVTM and CDR2 ANQGSEA. The CDR3 coding sequence is TGCAGCGTGCTGCCGGGACATTTTTCCTACGAGCAGTACTTC. The encoded protein is CSVLPGHFSYEQYF.

The V gene is TRBV11-2, the J gene TRBJ2-7, with D possibly TRBD1 on 5 matching bases. Trimming cost V 0 bases and J 7 bases, with 16 bases left between them. Germline values: CDR1 SGHAT, CDR2 FQNNGV. The length of the CDR3 is 15 residues. The CDR3 here is CASSLDWGPRGEQYF. The CDR3 region has the DNA TGTGCCAGCAGCTTAGATTGGGGCCCGCGAGGTGAGCAGTACTTC.

This clone was counted between two and nine times. The CDR3 region is CASSARLGGEETQYF. The CDR3 nucleotides are TGTGCCAGCAGCGCCCGACTGGGGGGGGAAGAGACCCAGTACTTC. The rearrangement uses TRBV9 and TRBJ2-5; 7 bases match TRBD2. This CDR3 region has 15 residues. V was pared by 3 bases and J by 3 bases, with 8 bases of the junction left unmatched. Germline values: CDR1 SGDLS, CDR2 YYNGEE.

The chain is built from TRBV6-5 and TRBJ2-7, with D tentatively TRBD1 (6 bases). The CDR3 runs 14 residues. In germline, CDR1 is MNHEY, CDR2 SVGAGI. The ends were cut back, 6 bases at V and 4 bases at J, with 16 bases in the middle. CDR3 sequence (DNA): TGTGCCAGCAGCCAGGAGTGGGGGCGTTACGAGCAGTACTTC. Translating gives CASSQEWGRYEQYF.

The CDR3 DNA sequence: TGTGCCAGCAGCGCGACGACAGAGCCCCAAGAGACCCAGTACTTC. Translating it yields CASSATTEPQETQYF. The chain recombines TRBV7-9 with TRBJ2-5, with TRBD1 as a possible D gene (5 bases). The V gene's germline CDR1 is SEHNR and CDR2 FQNEAQ (reference sequence). The CDR3 loop spans 15 amino acids. Trimming removed 5 bases at V and 1 base at J, with 14 bases between.

The CDR3 DNA sequence: TGCAGCGTTGGGGGACAGGGGACTTACAATGAGCAGTTCTTC. Its translation is CSVGGQGTYNEQFF. The genes are TRBV29-1 and TRBJ2-1, with TRBD1 identical over 10 bases. This CDR3 is built from 14 residues. CDR1 SQVTM and CDR2 ANQGSEA come from the germline V gene. The V segment lost 4 bases and the J segment 4 bases; nucleotides outside the gene matches: 4.

The rearrangement uses TRBV10-3 and TRBJ2-7; 7 bases line up with TRBD1. The CDR3 is 15 residues long. CDR1 and CDR2 (germline): ENHRY, SYGVKD. After removal of 7 bases from V and 4 bases from J, the junction contained 13 bases not matched to a gene. The CDR3 DNA sequence: TGTGCCATCAAGGGGGCTAGTCAAGCCTTATACGAGCAGTACTTC. It encodes CAIKGASQALYEQYF.

The chain combines TRBV6-5 with TRBJ2-7, with 9 bases identical to TRBD1. CDR1 and CDR2 (germline): MNHEY, SVGAGI. This CDR3 spans 15 amino acids. Germline trimming cut 8 bases from V and 2 bases from J; bases unmatched to any gene: 10. The DNA for the CDR3 is TGTGCCAGCTGGGGGACCGGGACAGGGACCTACGAGCAGTACTTC. Translated: CASWGTGTGTYEQYF.

The chain has TRBV5-1 and TRBJ2-7; 8 nucleotides agree with TRBD1. Germline CDR1 reads SGHRS; CDR2 reads YFSETQ. V dropped 0 bases and J dropped 3; count of bases not matched to a gene: 5. CDR3 size: 15 residues. This CDR3 is CASSLAWGTGYEQYF. The CDR3 DNA is TGCGCCAGCAGCTTGGCCTGGGGGACAGGCTACGAGCAGTACTTC. The whole variable domain, remainder taken from reference TRBV5-1 and TRBJ2-7, is KAGVTQTPRYLIKTRGQQVTLSCSPISGHRSVSWYQQTPGQGLQFLFEYFSETQRNKGNFPGRFSGRQFSNSRSEMNVSTLELGDSALYLCASSLAWGTGYEQYFGPGTRLTVT.

This rearrangement joins TRBV24-1 to TRBJ2-1; no firm D call. V dropped 2 bases and J dropped 0 bases, with 10 bases sitting between them. This CDR3 region has 16 residues. CDR1 and CDR2 (germline): KGHDR, SFDVKD. The CDR3 DNA reads as TGTGCCACCAGTGATTCTCAACCCAGCTCCTACAATGAGCAGTTCTTC. As protein: CATSDSQPSSYNEQFF.

This clone was observed a single time. This chain connects TRBV7-9 to TRBJ1-3, with 8 bases lining up with TRBD1. Germline V gene data show CDR1 as SEHNR and CDR2 as FQNEAQ (reference sequence). Trimming at V came to 0 bases and at J to 0 bases, leaving 1 base not matched to a gene. CDR3 length: 16 residues. CDR3 loop: CASSLATGGSGNTIYF. The CDR3 DNA is TGTGCCAGCAGCTTAGCCACAGGGGGCTCTGGAAACACCATATATTTT.